This TCR beta chain was obtained from a study of blood T cell repertoires in COVID-19. Germline values: CDR1 MDHEN, CDR2 SYDVKM. This CDR3 is built from 14 residues. With V trimmed by 6 bases and J by 8 bases, 9 bases remained unmatched. In the original processing: Researchers report that nucleated cell counts were estimated from reference gene primer amplification. Using immunoSEQ multiplex PCR, the repertoire was profiled, and TCRdb retains in-frame clones only, with some absent. That table furnishes V, J and clone size, whereas the DNA furnished D and trimming. The sample lists about 230,000 clones; 83% were seen once.

The receptor was derived from a woman between 45 and 60 years old with acute or convalescent COVID-19. The V and J genes are TRBV28 and TRBJ2-1; the match to TRBD2 covers 8 bases. Sequencing was done on a sample of peripheral blood. This CDR3 reads CASRPGLVGHEQFF. The CDR3, as DNA: TGTGCCAGCAGGCCGGGACTAGTGGGCCATGAGCAGTTCTTC.